This paragraph reports one TCR beta chain. What it binds is not known. The entry originates in a study of Ad26.COV2.S vaccination and SARS-CoV-2 variants. Turning to the study itself: Once or twice, 56 days apart, Ad26.COV2.S was delivered intramuscularly.

Treatment noted: roughly 20 received Ad26.COV2.S at low or high dose, single or two shots; several received placebo; per-sample allocation not given. Specimen acquisition occurred on day 63 following the initial vaccine or placebo injection. Notes on the study in general: An underestimation of total T cell responses may have resulted from the TCR breadth and depth analyses. Recipients given vaccine exceeded placebo recipients in spike-specific TCR breadth. Vaccine and placebo groups showed comparable non-spike TCR breadth.

Using immunoSEQ multiplex PCR, the repertoire was profiled, and TCRdb retains in-frame clones only, with some absent. The profile shows roughly 390,000 clones, 88% of them singletons. This CDR3 is built from 15 residues. V was cut by 6 bases and J by 1 base, with 10 bases left in between. In germline, CDR1 is SGHTA, CDR2 FQGNSA. The sequencing used peripheral blood, collected in a trial of Ad26.COV2.S vaccine versus placebo. This chain connects TRBV7-2 to TRBJ1-6; D might be TRBD1 (6 bases). This TCR was sampled from a person aged 18 to 65 who received the Ad26.COV2.S COVID-19 vaccine or a placebo. The CDR3 loop is CASRIQGSYNSPLHF. CDR3 DNA sequence: TGTGCCAGCAGGATCCAGGGGTCCTATAATTCACCCCTCCACTTT. The variable domain in full, completed from reference TRBV7-2 and TRBJ1-6, reads GAGVSQSPSNKVTEKGKDVELRCDPISGHTALYWYRQSLGQGLEFLIYFQGNSAPDKSGLPSDRFSAERTGGSVSTLTIQRTQQEDSAVYLCASRIQGSYNSPLHFGNGTRLTVT.